The 14 T cell receptor beta chains in this list originate from one sample, sequenced in a study of T cells in Graves' hyperthyroidism and ophthalmopathy. The CDR3 regions of TCR beta were amplified from RNA transcripts. First-round RT-PCR of the TCR CDR3 relied on the HTBI primer set. One entry per CDR3 protein results from TCRdb running MiXCR on the multiplex PCR reads. The sample lists roughly 700,000 distinct CDR3 sequences; roughly 17% were seen once. The sample was blood. These receptors came from a man between 45 and 60 years old with Graves' hyperthyroidism.

This clonotype has a single count. This rearrangement joins TRBV7-8 to TRBJ1-4, with D unclear. Trimming cost V 7 bases and J 8 bases, with 17 bases left between them. Germline assignment: CDR1 SGHVS and CDR2 FQNEAQ. The CDR3 consists of 14 residues. CDR3 DNA: TGTGCCAGCACCTTCGGGGAGAGCGGGGAAAAACTGTTTTTT. Its protein is CASTFGESGEKLFF.

This clonotype was seen more than once but under ten times. This chain joins TRBV29-1 and TRBJ2-2; D possibly corresponds to TRBD1 (5 bases). Germline V gene sequence: CDR1 SQVTM, CDR2 ANQGSEA. The length of the CDR3 is 12 residues. Trimming cost V 4 bases and J 5 bases, with 8 bases left between them. CDR3 protein: CSVARTTGELFF. As DNA, the CDR3 is TGCAGCGTTGCCCGGACAACCGGGGAGCTGTTTTTT.

This clonotype was detected ten times or more. V usage is TRBV28 and J usage is TRBJ2-4; the D gene is possibly TRBD1 (6 bases). The ends were cut back, 6 bases at V and 6 bases at J, with 15 bases in the middle. This CDR3 is built from 14 residues. Germline CDR1 is MDHEN and CDR2 is SYDVKM. CDR3: CASSLTGIGNIQYF. For the CDR3, the DNA is TGTGCCAGCAGCCTAACAGGGATTGGAAACATTCAGTACTTC.

The rearrangement links TRBV29-1 to TRBJ2-5; D gene uncertain. Trimming took 1 base from V and 2 from J, leaving 11 bases between them. The V gene's germline CDR1 is SQVTM and CDR2 ANQGSEA. The CDR3 runs 14 residues. For the CDR3, the DNA is TGCAGCGTTGAAGGCTCGGCGGTGCAAGAGACCCAGTACTTC. Its translation is CSVEGSAVQETQYF.

This clonotype was observed a handful of times. The J gene is TRBJ1-2, the V gene TRBV19; no firm D call. There are 15 residues in the CDR3. Trimming removed 10 bases from V and 0 bases from J, with 18 bases in between. Germline lookup yields CDR1 LNHDA and CDR2 SQIVND (reference sequence). The CDR3 DNA follows: TGTGCCACTGTCTCCCTGGCAGAGACTAACTATGGCTACACCTTC. Protein: CATVSLAETNYGYTF.

This clonotype has ten or more counts. The gene calls are TRBV20-1 and TRBJ2-5; TRBD1 or TRBD2 may be the D gene (5 bases each). V shed 6 bases and J shed 5 bases, with 13 bases lying between them. In germline, CDR1 is DFQATT, CDR2 SNEGSKA (reference sequence). The CDR3 sequence is 12 residues long. The CDR3 is CSAEDWGETQYF. In nucleotides, the CDR3 is TGCAGTGCAGAGGATTGGGGGGAGACCCAGTACTTC.

The V gene is TRBV2, the J gene TRBJ1-2, with D possibly matching TRBD1 (5 bases). The CDR3 covers 15 residues. Trimming removed 4 bases at V and 4 bases at J, with 16 bases between. CDR1 and CDR2 from the germline V gene are SNHLY and FYNNEI. The DNA of the CDR3 is TGTGCCAGCAGTGGAGGGGCCCTCACCGGCTATGGCTACACCTTC. Its protein product is CASSGGALTGYGYTF.

In this sample, this clonotype turned up many times. DNA of the CDR3: TGTGCCAGCAGCTCCGGGACACCCCGGGACTTGGATACGCAGTATTTT. As protein: CASSSGTPRDLDTQYF. The chain is built from TRBV27 and TRBJ2-3; D is tentatively TRBD1 or TRBD2 (6 bases each). Germline V CDR1 and CDR2: MNHEY, SMNVEV (reference sequence). The CDR3 sequence is 16 residues long. The germline V and J ends were trimmed by 6 bases and 6 bases, with 22 bases remaining between them.

This clonotype was detected many times. The chain carries TRBV28 and TRBJ2-1; the D gene is possibly TRBD2 (6 bases). The CDR3 consists of 16 residues. Trimming stripped 4 bases from V and 5 bases from J, with 18 bases between. The germline CDR1 and CDR2 sequences are MDHEN and SYDVKM. CDR3 sequence (DNA): TGTGCCAGCAGTTCGACGGGAGCCCCGCCTCACAATGAGCAGTTCTTC. It codes for CASSSTGAPPHNEQFF.

Many counts were recorded for this clonotype. The genes are TRBV11-3 and TRBJ1-1; D is unresolved. The CDR3 has 16 amino acids. From germline, CDR1 is SGHNT and CDR2 YENEEA. The V and J ends lost 9 bases and 0 bases respectively, with 20 bases between them. CDR3 sequence: CASTTGQVGMNTEAFF. In DNA form, the CDR3 reads TGTGCCAGTACCACGGGCCAGGTAGGGATGAACACTGAAGCTTTCTTT.

In its sample, this clonotype was seen a few times. The CDR3 loop is CASSQGIRTEAFF. The CDR3 nucleotides read TGTGCCAGTAGCCAGGGGATCCGCACTGAAGCTTTCTTT. This chain uses TRBV19 with TRBJ1-1; possibly TRBD1 for D (6 bases). The V end was cut by 6 bases, the J end by 4 bases, with 12 bases between. Germline V CDR1 and CDR2: LNHDA, SQIVND (reference sequence). The CDR3 sequence is 13 residues long.

V usage is TRBV20-1 and J usage is TRBJ2-4; a possible D gene is TRBD1 (6 bases). The CDR3 loop spans 15 amino acids. Germline V gene data show CDR1 as DFQATT and CDR2 as SNEGSKA (reference sequence). Between the trimmed V and J ends, which lost 0 bases and 3 bases, there was a span of 12 bases. The CDR3 nucleotides read TGCAGTGCTAGAGATCTGGCAGGGGTCAAAAACATTCAGTACTTC. Protein sequence: CSARDLAGVKNIQYF.

The V call is TRBV30, the J call TRBJ2-2; D uncertain. This CDR3 contains 13 residues. Germline values: CDR1 GTSNPN, CDR2 SVGIG (reference sequence). V lost 0 bases, J lost 2 bases, and 4 bases lay in between. The CDR3 sequence: CAWSVPNTGELFF. DNA for the CDR3: TGTGCCTGGAGTGTACCTAACACCGGGGAGCTGTTTTTT.

The chain combines TRBV30 with TRBJ2-3; tentatively, D is TRBD1 (6 bases). The CDR3 totals 14 residues. V dropped 4 bases and J dropped 3 bases, with 14 bases sitting between them. The V gene's germline CDR1 is GTSNPN and CDR2 SVGIG (reference sequence). Written as DNA, the CDR3 is TGTGCCTGGACAGAGCTGGGGGCAACAGATACGCAGTATTTT. Its protein product is CAWTELGATDTQYF.